The 13 T cell receptor beta chains reported below all come from one sample, sequenced in a study of OX40 agonist ivuxolimab in advanced cancers. Method: immunoSEQ multiplex PCR; TCRdb's copy keeps in-frame clones and lacks some. The sample comprises tens of thousands of clones, 91% of which are singletons, and roughly 2.6% rests with the top ten. The starting material was CD4+ or CD8+ T cells sorted from blood, obtained in a trial of the OX40 agonist ivuxolimab. The receptors come from an adult with an advanced solid tumor such as melanoma, head and neck, liver or kidney cancer.

The chain links TRBV6-5 to TRBJ1-1; 9 nucleotides align to TRBD1. After removal of 6 bases from V and 5 bases from J, the junction contained 7 bases not matched to a gene. Germline loops: CDR1 MNHEY, CDR2 SVGAGI. The CDR3 totals 14 residues. The CDR3 DNA sequence: TGTGCCAGCAGCAACCGGGACAGGGTTACTGAAGCTTTCTTT. Translating gives CASSNRDRVTEAFF.

The chain has TRBV10-3 and TRBJ2-3; TRBD2 might be the D (6 bases). V was pared by 5 bases and J by 0 bases, with 21 bases between. Germline V gene sequence: CDR1 ENHRY, CDR2 SYGVKD. The CDR3 is made up of 18 amino acids. The CDR3 is CAISQAIAEQLSTDTQYF. DNA of the CDR3: TGTGCCATCAGTCAGGCTATAGCGGAACAGCTCAGCACAGATACGCAGTATTTT.

This chain links TRBV27 with TRBJ2-1, with 9 bases lining up with TRBD2. CDR3 length equals 18 residues. Germline lookup yields CDR1 MNHEY and CDR2 SMNVEV (reference sequence). J lost 2 bases, V lost 4 bases, and 12 bases had no gene match. CDR3 sequence (DNA): TGTGCCAGCAGTTCTACACCGGGACTAGCTTCTACCTACAATGAGCAGTTCTTC. Translating it yields CASSSTPGLASTYNEQFF.

This sequence joins TRBV28 and TRBJ2-3, with 9 bases identical to TRBD1. CDR1 and CDR2 (germline): MDHEN, SYDVKM. Losses at the gene ends were 3 bases for V and 2 bases for J; bases not matched to a gene: 9. The CDR3 extends over 17 amino acids. CDR3 protein: CASSFPTGQGSTDTQYF. CDR3 nucleotides: TGTGCCAGCAGTTTTCCTACGGGACAGGGCTCCACAGATACGCAGTATTTT.

This chain connects TRBV19 to TRBJ1-1; 7 bases fit TRBD1. This CDR3 spans 14 amino acids. The trim removed 5 bases at V and 6 bases at J, leaving 9 bases unmatched. Germline values: CDR1 LNHDA, CDR2 SQIVND (reference sequence). CDR3 protein: CASSYSDQGAEAFF. The CDR3 region has the DNA TGTGCCAGTAGTTACAGTGACCAGGGGGCTGAAGCTTTCTTT.

The V and J genes are TRBV5-4 and TRBJ1-2; no reliable D call. The V gene lost 3 bases and the J gene lost 0 bases, with 12 bases spanning the gap. Per the germline V gene, CDR1 is SGHNT and CDR2 is YYREEE (reference sequence). The CDR3 runs to 15 residues. The CDR3: CASSYGLRANYGYTF. DNA for the CDR3: TGTGCCAGCAGCTACGGACTGAGAGCTAACTATGGCTACACCTTC. The full variable domain, its missing parts supplied by reference TRBV5-4 and TRBJ1-2, is ETGVTQSPTHLIKTRGQQVTLRCSSQSGHNTVSWYQQALGQGPQFIFQYYREEENGRGNFPPRFSGLQFPNYSSELNVNALELDDSALYLCASSYGLRANYGYTFGSGTRLTVV.

The chain is built from TRBV30 and TRBJ2-1; D is unclear. The CDR3 runs to 14 residues. Germline loops: CDR1 GTSNPN, CDR2 SVGIG (reference sequence). V shed 6 bases and J shed 0 bases, with 12 bases lying between them. The CDR3 DNA reads as TGTGCCTGCGATATTAGGTACTCCTACAATGAGCAGTTCTTC. As protein: CACDIRYSYNEQFF.

The chain joins TRBV7-9 to TRBJ2-7, with D unresolved. V was shortened by 5 bases and J by 4 bases, with 12 bases between the two germline ends. Per germline, CDR1 SEHNR and CDR2 FQNEAQ (reference sequence). The CDR3 covers 13 residues. This chain's CDR3 is CASSLSDYYEQYF. Here the CDR3 DNA reads TGTGCCAGCAGCCTTTCGGATTATTACGAGCAGTACTTC.

This sequence joins TRBV6-1 and TRBJ2-6, with D perhaps matching TRBD1 or TRBD2 (6 bases each). CDR1 and CDR2 (germline): MNHNS, SASEGT. V gave up 8 bases and J gave up 6 bases, with 11 bases separating them. There are 13 residues in the CDR3. The DNA of the CDR3 is TGTGCCAGCGGGGGGCAGGCGGCCAACGTCCTGACTTTC. Translating it yields CASGGQAANVLTF.

The chain uses TRBV6-6 and TRBJ2-7; D is unresolved. This CDR3 spans 15 amino acids. Germline V gene lookup returns CDR1 MNHNY and CDR2 SVGAGI (reference sequence). Trimming shortened V by 0 bases and J by 0 bases, and 9 bases separated the two germline ends. The CDR3 DNA sequence: TGTGCCAGCAGTTACTCCTTACAGAACTCCTACGAGCAGTACTTC. Amino acid sequence: CASSYSLQNSYEQYF.

V gene TRBV5-1 combines with J gene TRBJ2-7; D is perhaps TRBD1 (5 bases). This CDR3 contains 13 residues. CDR1 and CDR2 from the germline V gene are SGHRS and YFSETQ. Trimming took 4 bases from V and 4 from J, leaving 12 bases between them. The CDR3 loop reads CASSQDNVYEQYF. For the CDR3, the DNA is TGCGCCAGCAGCCAGGACAATGTATACGAGCAGTACTTC.

CDR3 DNA: TGTGCCAGCAGCTTAGATCACGGGCTGGGGACAGAGCAGTTCTTC. It codes for CASSLDHGLGTEQFF. V and J are TRBV11-2 and TRBJ2-1; TRBD1 might be the D (6 bases). Trimming stripped 0 bases from V and 10 bases from J, with 16 bases between. The V gene's germline CDR1 is SGHAT and CDR2 FQNNGV. There are 15 residues in the CDR3.

This clone was counted between two and nine times. In DNA form, the CDR3 reads TGTGCCAGCAGTTACTCGACCGGGACCAATGAGCAGTTCTTC. Translating gives CASSYSTGTNEQFF. The chain combines TRBV6-5 with TRBJ2-1; the D gene could be TRBD1 or TRBD2 (5 bases each). The germline CDR1 and CDR2 sequences are MNHEY and SVGAGI. The CDR3 has 14 residues. V was trimmed by 0 bases and J by 6 bases, leaving 9 bases between them.